Listed below are T cell receptor beta chains from one sample, sequenced in a study of cytomegalovirus exposure and HLA in healthy donors. The protocol was immunoSEQ multiplex PCR, while the TCRdb copy is restricted to in-frame clones and leaves out a portion. The data hold approximately 160,000 clones, with around 88% observed a single time. The sequenced sample consisted of PBMCs. All receptors derive from a woman aged 18-29 years in good health and CMV-seronegative. Each CDR3 is given with its conserved first and last residue. A D gene is named only where the DNA matches it firmly. A clone size is listed for some rows: how often the clone was seen (once, few, many), or a class if it is expanded.

clone size	D gene	V gene	J gene	CDR3 protein	CDR3 DNA
-	-	TRBV15	TRBJ1-5	CATSRGRGNQPQHF	TGTGCCACCAGCAGAGGGAGGGGCAATCAGCCCCAGCATTTT
once	TRBD2	TRBV2	TRBJ2-5	CASRASGAQETQYF	TGTGCCAGCAGAGCTAGCGGGGCTCAAGAGACCCAGTACTTC
-	-	TRBV4-2	TRBJ1-5	CASSQGGEQATFSNQPQHF	TGTGCCAGCAGCCAGGGGGGTGAGCAGGCAACATTTAGCAATCAGCCCCAGCATTTT
-	TRBD2	TRBV6-5	TRBJ2-7	CASSYLTSSGEQYF	TGTGCCAGCAGTTACTTGACTAGCTCAGGCGAGCAGTACTTC
-	-	TRBV4-3	TRBJ2-3	CASSQGPAAQFRGDTQYF	TGCGCCAGCAGCCAAGGACCCGCAGCGCAGTTTCGTGGAGATACGCAGTATTTT
-	-	TRBV2	TRBJ1-5	CASSELADSNQPQHF	TGTGCCAGCAGTGAGTTGGCGGATAGCAATCAGCCCCAGCATTTT
-	-	TRBV29-1	TRBJ1-2	CSYSANYGYTF	TGCAGCTATTCAGCTAACTATGGCTACACCTTC
-	-	TRBV4-1	TRBJ1-2	CASSQDAGTQGYTF	TGCGCCAGCAGCCAAGACGCCGGGACACAAGGCTACACCTTC
-	-	TRBV25-1	TRBJ2-1	CASSPSLGQGNEQFF	TGTGCCAGCTCCCCCTCTTTGGGGCAGGGAAATGAGCAGTTCTTC
few	TRBD2	TRBV19	TRBJ2-7	CASSLLAGVYEQYF	TGTGCCAGTAGTTTGCTAGCGGGAGTATACGAGCAGTACTTC
-	-	TRBV10-3	TRBJ2-5	CAISESSRGDRETQYF	TGTGCCATCAGTGAGTCCTCCAGGGGGGATCGCGAGACCCAGTACTTC
-	-	TRBV5-1	TRBJ2-2	CASSLAGSAGELFF	TGCGCCAGCAGCTTGGCCGGGTCGGCAGGGGAGCTGTTTTTT
-	-	TRBV5-1	TRBJ1-1	CASSPLGRRAHTEAFF	TGCGCCAGCAGCCCGCTGGGACGGAGGGCCCACACTGAAGCTTTCTTT
-	TRBD1	TRBV7-6	TRBJ1-1	CASSSPGGEAFF	TGTGCCAGCAGCTCCCCAGGGGGGGAAGCTTTCTTT
-	-	TRBV6-5	TRBJ1-2	CASGWGPQYGYTF	TGTGCCAGTGGGTGGGGCCCTCAATATGGCTACACCTTC